A selection of T cell receptor beta chains follows, all from one sample in a study of technical replicates of blood from a handful of donors. TCRdb's copy holds only in-frame clones and misses some; the assay was immunoSEQ multiplex PCR. The sample includes some 73,000 clones, more than 85% seen only once; the top ten take 4.5% to 5%. Sequencing was carried out using PBMCs. All receptors derive from a human donor in good health. Some clones in this sample may be carry-over from other donors' samples. CDR3s include the opening cysteine and the closing phenylalanine or tryptophan. A D gene is named only where the DNA matches it firmly. Expanded clones get a size class; other rows say once, few or many, or leave the size out.

>TRBD1|NA|TRBJ1-6|TRBV19
CASEPGQFYNSPLHF
TGTGCCAGTGAGCCGGGACAGTTCTATAATTCACCCCTCCACTTT
>NA|NA|TRBJ1-2|TRBV7-8
CASSEASPGGDYGYTF
TGTGCCAGCAGCGAGGCCTCACCGGGGGGCGACTATGGCTACACCTTC
>TRBD1|once|TRBJ1-2|TRBV5-6
CASSFWGGQGGGYGYTF
TGTGCCAGCAGCTTTTGGGGAGGCCAGGGGGGTGGCTATGGCTACACCTTC
>NA|NA|TRBJ2-2|TRBV7-3
CASSKGILGSGELFF
TGTGCCAGCAGCAAGGGGATCCTCGGGTCCGGGGAGCTGTTTTTT
>TRBD2|NA|TRBJ2-5|TRBV7-3
CASSRAGTSQETQYF
TGTGCCAGCAGCAGGGCCGGGACTAGCCAAGAGACCCAGTACTTC
>NA|NA|TRBJ1-1|TRBV18
CASSPESRGTEAFF
TGTGCCAGCTCACCAGAGAGCAGGGGCACTGAAGCTTTCTTT
>NA|NA|TRBJ1-1|TRBV6-5
CASRLQAPTEAFF
TGTGCCAGCAGGTTGCAAGCCCCCACTGAAGCTTTCTTT
>NA|many|TRBJ1-2|TRBV25-1
CASSGTVQGYTF
TGTGCCAGCAGTGGGACAGTACAAGGCTACACCTTC
>TRBD1|NA|TRBJ1-1|TRBV18
CATSTNQGESTEAFF
TGTGCCACTTCAACTAATCAGGGGGAAAGCACTGAAGCTTTCTTT
>NA|NA|TRBJ2-5|TRBV29-1
CSVFEETQYF
TGCAGCGTTTTTGAGGAGACCCAGTACTTC
>NA|NA|TRBJ2-7|TRBV7-6
CASSLALGSFHGEQYF
TGTGCCAGCAGCTTAGCGCTAGGATCTTTCCACGGAGAGCAGTACTTC
>TRBD2|NA|TRBJ2-7|TRBV27
CASKLLAGGAYEQYF
TGTGCCAGCAAGCTACTAGCGGGGGGGGCCTACGAGCAGTACTTC
>NA|NA|TRBJ2-7|TRBV14
CASSQVPRVSNEQYF
TGTGCCAGCAGCCAAGTTCCCAGGGTGTCGAACGAGCAGTACTTC
>TRBD2|NA|TRBJ2-7|TRBV4-2
CASSQNPLGLATYEQYF
TGTGCCAGCAGCCAAAACCCCCTGGGACTAGCGACCTACGAGCAGTACTTC
>TRBD2|NA|TRBJ2-3|TRBV11-3
CASSYLAGEDTQYF
TGTGCCAGCAGCTATCTAGCGGGAGAAGATACGCAGTATTTT
>NA|once|TRBJ2-7|TRBV6-5
CASTGVREQYF
TGTGCCAGCACGGGGGTGCGGGAGCAGTACTTC
>TRBD2|NA|TRBJ2-7|TRBV29-1
CSVGTSGSYEQYF
TGCAGCGTCGGGACTAGCGGGAGTTACGAGCAGTACTTC
>NA|NA|TRBJ1-1|TRBV11-3
CASSLDHGGGNTEAFF
TGTGCCAGCAGCTTAGACCACGGGGGGGGGAACACTGAAGCTTTCTTT
>NA|NA|TRBJ2-1|TRBV27
CASTTIRTAGGSNEQFF
TGTGCCAGCACAACTATCAGGACCGCAGGGGGGAGCAATGAGCAGTTCTTC
>TRBD1|NA|TRBJ2-4|TRBV5-1
CASSLSTGVNIQYF
TGCGCCAGCAGCTTGTCCACAGGGGTGAACATTCAGTACTTC
>TRBD2|NA|TRBJ2-7|TRBV5-4
CASSRGGSREQYF
TGTGCCAGCAGCAGGGGCGGGAGCCGCGAGCAGTACTTC
>TRBD2|NA|TRBJ2-5|TRBV4-2
CASSQESSGGRETQYF
TGTGCCAGCAGCCAAGAGTCCAGCGGGGGGCGGGAGACCCAGTACTTC
>NA|NA|TRBJ2-1|TRBV7-2
CATLAFNEQFF
TGTGCCACCCTAGCGTTCAATGAGCAGTTCTTC
>TRBD1|NA|TRBJ1-3|TRBV9
CASSAGQLNTIYF
TGTGCCAGCAGCGCGGGACAGTTGAACACCATATATTTT
>TRBD1|NA|TRBJ1-2|TRBV15
CATSRAGTGVYGYTF
TGTGCCACCAGCAGGGCCGGGACAGGGGTCTATGGCTACACCTTC
>TRBD1|NA|TRBJ2-5|TRBV7-9
CASSLGRGYQETQYF
TGTGCCAGCAGCTTAGGCAGGGGGTACCAAGAGACCCAGTACTTC
>TRBD1|NA|TRBJ2-7|TRBV30
CAWSVRDSSYEQYF
TGTGCCTGGAGTGTACGGGACAGCTCCTACGAGCAGTACTTC
>NA|NA|TRBJ2-7|TRBV19
CASSTGLSYEQYF
TGTGCCAGTAGTACGGGACTCTCCTACGAGCAGTACTTC
>TRBD2|NA|TRBJ2-1|TRBV11-2
CASSWDGTSGEQFF
TGTGCCAGCAGCTGGGATGGGACTAGCGGTGAGCAGTTCTTC
>TRBD2|NA|TRBJ2-3|TRBV7-9
CASSSGGAQGDTQYF
TGTGCCAGCAGCTCCGGGGGGGCTCAGGGAGATACGCAGTATTTT
>NA|NA|TRBJ2-3|TRBV6-1
CASSENRDTQYF
TGTGCCAGCAGTGAAAACCGGGATACGCAGTATTTT
>NA|NA|TRBJ2-5|TRBV5-4
CASSLGPTSRQETQYF
TGTGCCAGCAGCTTGGGGCCGACTAGTCGGCAAGAGACCCAGTACTTC
>NA|NA|TRBJ1-2|TRBV4-2
CASSQDLLYYGYTF
TGTGCCAGCAGCCAAGATTTACTATACTATGGCTACACCTTC
>TRBD2|NA|TRBJ2-7|TRBV7-2
CASSLTGGSSYEQYF
TGTGCCAGCAGCTTGACGGGGGGGAGCTCCTACGAGCAGTACTTC
>NA|NA|TRBJ1-1|TRBV9
CASSLHGVGTEAFF
TGTGCCAGCAGCCTACACGGGGTCGGGACTGAAGCTTTCTTT
>TRBD2|NA|TRBJ2-1|TRBV27
CASSLRTSGGRGNEQFF
TGTGCCAGCAGTTTAAGGACTAGCGGGGGGCGGGGGAATGAGCAGTTCTTC
>TRBD2|NA|TRBJ2-1|TRBV6-4
CASSNSGGDYNEQFF
TGTGCCAGCAGTAATAGCGGGGGAGACTACAATGAGCAGTTCTTC
>NA|NA|TRBJ2-5|TRBV7-3
CASSLKGEYQETQYF
TGTGCCAGCAGCTTAAAGGGGGAGTACCAAGAGACCCAGTACTTC
>NA|once|TRBJ1-1|TRBV12-5
CASGLSGANTEAFF
TGTGCTAGTGGTTTGTCAGGGGCGAACACTGAAGCTTTCTTT